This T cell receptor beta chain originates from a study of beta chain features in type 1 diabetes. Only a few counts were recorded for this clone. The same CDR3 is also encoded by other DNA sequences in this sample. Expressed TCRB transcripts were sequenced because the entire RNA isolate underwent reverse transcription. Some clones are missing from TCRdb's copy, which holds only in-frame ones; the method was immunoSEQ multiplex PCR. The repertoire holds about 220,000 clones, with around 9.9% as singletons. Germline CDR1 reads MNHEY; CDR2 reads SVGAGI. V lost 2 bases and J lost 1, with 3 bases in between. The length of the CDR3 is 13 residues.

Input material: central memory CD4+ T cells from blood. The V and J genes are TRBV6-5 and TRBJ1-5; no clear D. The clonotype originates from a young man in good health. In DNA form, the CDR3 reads TGTGCCAGCAGTTACGACAGCAATCAGCCCCAGCATTTT. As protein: CASSYDSNQPQHF.